The entry below gives a single T cell receptor (beta chain) sequence along with its context. A far bigger clonotype differs at one base, so this is likely a read error. The data derive from a study of CD8 T cells and mutated HIV epitopes (dated by TCRdb to the early 2020s). Describing the broader study: Acutely infected subjects were selected on the basis of the epitope form in the transmitted founder virus of each subject and of the ELISpot responses of each subject. The epitopes were TL10, KY11, RF10 and TY8. The epitopes tested varied from subject to subject, and RF10 was the only epitope looked at in both acute and chronic HIV infection. The cohort comprised seven chronically and a few acutely HIV-infected subjects. This study sequenced single-cell TCR alpha/beta chains from CD8+ T cells that recognized the non-adapted (NAE) and adapted (AE) forms of four HIV Nef epitopes. Of some 150 screened subjects, only a subset met the criteria for sorting epitope-specific T cells. Findings and caveats that apply to the study as a whole: Some wells contained multiple alpha and beta chain CDR3s, and only cells with both an alpha and a beta chain were included. Only the acutely infected subjects showed single-reactive CD8+ T cells, which suggests possible clonal selection between acute and chronic infection. Dual tetramer+ cells showed higher clonality in chronic than acute subjects (mean difference roughly 0.3), but the study lacked power to detect a significant difference. The authors acknowledged that the main limitations were the small number of subjects and how diverse the clinical presentations of those subjects were.

To prepare the library, single-cell sequencing was applied. To generate single-cell cDNA, a method adapted from Smart-seq2 and MARS-Seq was used, relying on oligo-dT primers carrying well-specific UMIs and on KAPA HiFi for the first-round PCR. Pooled first-round products underwent nested PCR with template-switch oligo forward primers and barcoded reverse primers specific to the TCR alpha and beta chains. The products were purified with AMPure XP, indexed with TruSeq adapters, and then quantified with the KAPA Universal qPCR Library Quantification Kit. An Illumina MiSeq with 2x300 bp paired-end chemistry was used to sequence the TCR libraries. As for how the authors treated the data: Quality-filtered reads were demultiplexed to wells, mapped to the TCRA and TCRB loci, assigned to clonotypes with MiXCR, and analysed in VGAS. TCR data were deconvoluted with a modified VDJfasta platform. Analysis of CDR3 overlap between plates ruled out large-scale cross-plate contamination. Clonality was computed as one minus the ratio of unique productive CDR3s to total productive CDR3s. Starting from the raw public reads, TCRdb applied fastp trimming at Q25, assembled clones with MiXCR and retained in-frame beta chains. Entries that share a CDR3 protein sequence are merged under the most common genes and DNA. The V and J calls reflect TCRdb's pipeline rather than the authors' work. This sample's table has entries for just under 65 distinct CDR3 sequences.

The cysteine opens and the phenylalanine closes a CDR3 of 18 amino acids. Only the CDR3 DNA is retained, 54 bases long and in frame from the first base. Here V drops 4 bases and J drops 7 bases, and the junction holds 16 bases not matched to any gene. The germline V gene yields MDHEN for CDR1 and SYDVKM for CDR2. The label giving this sample's time point can be read as: sampled during acute HIV-1 infection (about 23-92 days post infection). For TY8, limited cell numbers meant that the cross-reactive population plus one single-reactive population were sorted, with priority given to the form that matched the autologous virus. Ficoll density gradient separation was used to isolate peripheral blood mononuclear cells from leukapheresis or whole blood, after which the cells were cryopreserved. Resting antigen-specific CD8+ T cells were identified by staining thawed PBMCs with HLA class I tetramers loaded with the NAE or AE epitope, without stimulation. A BD FACS Aria III was used to sort single CD8+ T cells into 96-well plates that contained lysis buffer.

This receptor was identified in a man under 40 with HIV-1 infection. The sample here was CD8+ T cells sorted from blood with an adapted epitope tetramer, taken during acute HIV infection. The cell subset or site label here, explained by the study, means: single-reactive cells binding only the adapted TY8 tetramer. The rearrangement combines TRBV28 with TRBJ2-7; 13 middle bases align to TRBD2. Here the CDR3 is given as CASSSETPGLAGSVEQYF. The nucleotide sequence reads TGTGCCAGCAGTTCCGAGACCCCGGGACTAGCGGGATCTGTTGAGCAGTACTTC.